This entry lists 21 T cell receptor beta chains sequenced from one sample in a study of blood T cells in healthy people across ages. The authors ran a second PCR of roughly 6 to 12 cycles using a sample-barcoded 5' primer and a J-beta primer mix. TCRdb passed the 5' RACE reads through MiXCR, listing each CDR3 protein once. This sample has 710,000 or so distinct CDR3 sequences; around 32% occur once, and the top ten carry 15%. The specimen was blood. All receptors come from a woman older than 75 in good health.

Concerning this clonotype: Just one base apart from a much larger clone, this may be a read error. CDR3 protein: CASLSPGAMNTEAFF. The CDR3 DNA is TGTGCCAGCTTATCTCCAGGGGCCATGAACACTGAAGCTTTCTTT. The J gene is TRBJ1-1, the V gene TRBV7-2; TRBD1 is a possible D gene (6 bases). The CDR3 covers 15 residues. V shed 8 bases and J shed 0 bases, with 16 bases lying between them. Germline V gene lookup returns CDR1 SGHTA and CDR2 FQGNSA.

The chain is built from TRBV29-1 and TRBJ1-5; maybe TRBD1 (5 bases). Trimming pared 5 bases from V and 0 bases from J, leaving 20 bases between. The CDR3 length is 17 residues. Germline CDR1 reads SQVTM; CDR2 reads ANQGSEA. DNA for the CDR3: TGCAGCGTTCACCCTGGGGTCAGGGTCTATAGCAATCAGCCCCAGCATTTT. Encoded protein: CSVHPGVRVYSNQPQHF. Based on the CDR3 plus reference TRBV29-1 and TRBJ1-5, the full variable domain is SAVISQKPSRDICQRGTSLTIQCQVDSQVTMMFWYRQQPGQSLTLIATANQGSEATYESGFVIDKFPISRPNLTFSTLTVSNMSPEDSSIYLCSVHPGVRVYSNQPQHFGDGTRLSIL.

This sequence joins TRBV20-1 and TRBJ1-2; 10 nucleotides align to TRBD1. CDR3 length equals 16 residues. Germline CDR1 is DFQATT and CDR2 is SNEGSKA (reference sequence). The ends lost 6 bases at V and 10 bases at J; junction bases unmatched: 20. CDR3 in amino acids: CSAPRPGQGRAGDYTF. CDR3 coding DNA: TGCAGTGCCCCGCGCCCGGGACAGGGGCGAGCGGGCGACTACACCTTC.

Here the CDR3 DNA reads TGTGCCAGCAGCTTAGCGCCATTGGCAGACACTGAAGCTTTCTTT. As protein: CASSLAPLADTEAFF. The chain joins TRBV7-8 to TRBJ1-1; D remains unclear. Germline CDR1 reads SGHVS; CDR2 reads FQNEAQ. The CDR3 contains 15 residues. The germline V and J ends were trimmed by 0 bases and 3 bases, with 11 bases remaining between them.

The V gene is TRBV7-8, the J gene TRBJ2-5; weak D call: TRBD1 (6 bases). Trimming cost V 1 base and J 4 bases, with 28 bases left between them. This CDR3 contains 20 residues. Germline V CDR1 and CDR2: SGHVS, FQNEAQ. The CDR3 DNA reads as TGTGCCAGCAGCTTAGAGTCGGGTGGGTCGCGACAGGAAATTTTAGAGACCCAGTACTTC. This encodes CASSLESGGSRQEILETQYF.

There are many counts of this clonotype. The chain carries TRBV20-1 and TRBJ1-6; D not resolved. The CDR3 extends over 14 amino acids. Germline V gene data show CDR1 as DFQATT and CDR2 as SNEGSKA (reference sequence). Trimming took 5 bases from V and 7 from J, leaving 15 bases between them. The CDR3 sequence: CSARTAQVNSPLHF. CDR3 bases: TGCAGTGCTCGGACGGCTCAAGTCAATTCACCCCTCCACTTT.

The CDR3 DNA reads TGTGCCAGCAGCCCAGCCTTAGCGGGAGAAGAGACCCAGTACTTC. Protein: CASSPALAGEETQYF. The genes are TRBV12-3 or TRBV12-4 and TRBJ2-5, with 9 positions matching TRBD2. V was pared by 6 bases and J by 3 bases, with 8 bases of the junction left unmatched. This CDR3 region has 15 residues.

Notes on this clonotype: A much bigger clone sits one base away, suggesting this may be a read error. The chain is built from TRBV20-1 and TRBJ2-7; TRBD1 matches 9 bases. Trimming removed 6 bases from V and 5 bases from J; junction bases left unmatched: 11. The CDR3 totals 14 residues. The germline gives CDR1 DFQATT, CDR2 SNEGSKA (reference sequence). Here the CDR3 reads CSAAGIQGAHEQYF. The CDR3 bases are TGCAGTGCCGCAGGCATACAGGGGGCGCACGAGCAGTACTTC.

V and J are TRBV7-2 and TRBJ2-5, with D possibly TRBD1 on 6 matching bases. Trimming removed 2 bases at V and 5 bases at J, with 12 bases between. Germline CDR1 SGHTA, CDR2 FQGNSA. The CDR3 spans 14 residues. CDR3 sequence reads: CASSLSAGDETQYF. For the CDR3, the DNA is TGTGCCAGCAGCTTATCGGCAGGGGATGAGACCCAGTACTTC.

This clonotype was seen repeatedly, ten times or more. The chain couples TRBV25-1 to TRBJ2-7; D might be TRBD1 or TRBD2, each matching 5 bases. The ends were cut back, 3 bases at V and 9 bases at J, with 18 bases in the middle. Per the germline V gene, CDR1 is MGHDK and CDR2 is SYGVNS. The CDR3 covers 14 residues. Here the CDR3 reads CASSDPGRSYSQYF. The CDR3 nucleotides read TGTGCCAGCAGTGATCCGGGACGTTCCTACTCGCAGTACTTC.

Ten or more counts support this clonotype. The rearrangement links TRBV7-9 to TRBJ2-5; 9 bases fit TRBD2. The germline V gene encodes CDR1 SEHNR and CDR2 FQNEAQ (reference sequence). CDR3 length: 16 residues. The trim removed 11 bases at V and 0 bases at J, leaving 13 bases unmatched. The CDR3 loop is CAGFTSGSVYQETQYF. The CDR3 DNA follows: TGTGCCGGCTTTACTAGCGGGTCGGTATACCAAGAGACCCAGTACTTC.

This clonotype was recorded at least ten times. The chain employs TRBV2 and TRBJ2-7; D call uncertain. Deletions cut 4 bases from V and 2 bases from J, with 15 bases between. The CDR3 covers 15 residues. Germline V gene data show CDR1 as SNHLY and CDR2 as FYNNEI. This CDR3 is CASSVRQPATYEQYF. The CDR3 bases are TGTGCCAGCAGTGTGAGGCAGCCTGCCACCTACGAGCAGTACTTC.

The sample holds a few counts of this clonotype. A much more abundant neighbour one base away suggests this may be a read error. This chain joins TRBV29-1 and TRBJ2-1; D remains ambiguous. Germline V CDR1 and CDR2: SQVTM, ANQGSEA. This CDR3 has 11 amino acids. The CDR3 sequence is CSIDFHNEQFF. For the CDR3, the DNA is TGCAGCATTGACTTCCACAATGAGCAGTTCTTC.

The chain recombines TRBV6-1 with TRBJ2-2; the D is unclear. V was clipped by 1 base and J by 0 bases, with 3 bases between them. This CDR3 comprises 14 residues. From germline, CDR1 is MNHNS and CDR2 SASEGT. This CDR3 reads CASSEGPNTGELFF. CDR3 coding DNA: TGTGCCAGCAGTGAAGGGCCGAACACCGGGGAGCTGTTTTTT.

This clonotype was seen a few times. A much larger clone differs by one base, so this may be a read error. The rearrangement joins TRBV20-1 to TRBJ2-5, with 8 nucleotides matching TRBD1. The germline V gene has CDR1 DFQATT and CDR2 SNEGSKA (reference sequence). The CDR3 runs 16 residues. The V segment lost 4 bases and the J segment 11 bases; nucleotides outside the gene matches: 21. For the CDR3, the DNA is TGCAGTGCTAAGACGGGGCAGGGGGCGGGGTACAATGAGCAGTACTTC. Protein product: CSAKTGQGAGYNEQYF.

On this clonotype itself: A read error may explain this, as a much larger clone is one base away. The chain links TRBV30 to TRBJ2-1; the D call may be TRBD1 or TRBD2 (5 bases each). V was cut by 2 bases and J by 10 bases, with 18 bases left in between. The CDR3 has 14 amino acids. Germline CDR1 GTSNPN, CDR2 SVGIG (reference sequence). The chain's CDR3 is CAWSPGTLSYEQFF. As DNA, the CDR3 is TGTGCCTGGAGTCCCGGGACCCTCTCCTACGAGCAGTTCTTC.

V is TRBV6-2 or TRBV6-3 and J is TRBJ1-5; D uncertain. The CDR3 has 15 residues. The V end lost 6 bases, the J end lost 0 bases, and 12 bases lay between the germline ends. Germline loops: CDR1 MNHEY, CDR2 SVGEGT. The CDR3 sequence is CASRYRGYSNQPQHF. For the CDR3, the DNA is TGTGCCAGCAGGTACCGGGGTTATAGCAATCAGCCCCAGCATTTT.

This clonotype came up many times. This chain joins TRBV20-1 and TRBJ2-5, with 10 bases lining up with TRBD1. The germline V gene has CDR1 DFQATT and CDR2 SNEGSKA (reference sequence). Trimming cost V 3 bases and J 1 base; bases outside gene matches: 2. This CDR3 region has 14 residues. CDR3 residues: CSARGQGTQETQYF. CDR3 in DNA: TGCAGTGCTAGGGGACAGGGGACCCAAGAGACCCAGTACTTC.

The CDR3: CASSEQFYGYTF. The CDR3 nucleotides read TGTGCCAGCAGTGAACAGTTCTATGGCTACACCTTC. J is TRBJ1-2 and V is TRBV2; D gene unclear. The germline gives CDR1 SNHLY, CDR2 FYNNEI. The V gene lost 2 bases and the J gene lost 4 bases, with 5 bases spanning the gap. CDR3 length equals 12 residues.

In its sample, this clonotype was seen many times. The chain joins TRBV6-5 to TRBJ2-1; D remains ambiguous. The V end was cut by 7 bases, the J end by 0 bases, with 7 bases between. Per germline, CDR1 MNHEY and CDR2 SVGAGI. The CDR3 runs 13 residues. CDR3 amino acids: CASKPSSYNEQFF. As DNA, the CDR3 is TGTGCCAGCAAACCTAGCTCCTACAATGAGCAGTTCTTC.

Regarding this clonotype: A read error may account for a junction end that differs from germline. This chain uses TRBV6-1 with TRBJ2-3; TRBD1 matches at 10 bases. Germline loops: CDR1 MNHNS, CDR2 SASEGT. The CDR3 has 18 residues. The CDR3 nucleotides are TGTACCAGCAGTGAACAGGACAGGGGGAGGGCTCGGATAGATACGCAGTATTTT. This sequence encodes CTSSEQDRGRARIDTQYF.